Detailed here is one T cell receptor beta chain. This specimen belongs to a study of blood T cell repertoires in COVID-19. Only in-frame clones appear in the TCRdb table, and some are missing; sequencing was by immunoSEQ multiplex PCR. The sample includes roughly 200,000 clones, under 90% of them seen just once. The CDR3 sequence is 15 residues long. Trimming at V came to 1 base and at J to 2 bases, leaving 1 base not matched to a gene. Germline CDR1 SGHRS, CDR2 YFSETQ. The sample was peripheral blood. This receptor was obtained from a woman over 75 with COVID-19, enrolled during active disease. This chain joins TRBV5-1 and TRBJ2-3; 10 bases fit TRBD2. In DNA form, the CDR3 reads TGCGCCAGCAGCTTGCTAGCGGGAGACACAGATACGCAGTATTTT. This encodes CASSLLAGDTDTQYF.